The 15 T cell receptor beta chains listed next were all sequenced from one sample in a study of cytomegalovirus exposure and HLA in healthy donors. With 60 Vbeta and 13 Jbeta primers, the PCR was carried out. Only in-frame clones appear in the TCRdb table, and some are missing; sequencing was by immunoSEQ multiplex PCR. This sample has 100,000 to 150,000 clones; approximately 71% occur once, and the top ten carry over 0.9%. The specimen was PBMCs. The source of these receptors is a woman aged 60-75 years in good health and CMV-seronegative.

The chain has TRBV27 and TRBJ1-1; a possible D gene is TRBD1 (6 bases). CDR1 MNHEY and CDR2 SMNVEV come from the germline V gene (reference sequence). The CDR3 has 15 residues. Trimming pared 7 bases from V and 5 bases from J, leaving 20 bases between. CDR3 in amino acids: CASIEYRAGITEAFF. CDR3 sequence (DNA): TGTGCCAGCATCGAATACAGGGCTGGAATTACTGAAGCTTTCTTT.

This clone was seen only a few times. The V gene is TRBV4-1, the J gene TRBJ1-1, with D maybe TRBD1 (6 bases). Trimming took 3 bases from V and 5 from J, leaving 25 bases between them. The CDR3 contains 18 residues. The germline V gene encodes CDR1 MGHRA and CDR2 YSYEKL. The CDR3 spells CASSQEFYIQGGRTEAFF. The CDR3 nucleotides read TGCGCCAGCAGCCAGGAATTCTATATACAGGGAGGGCGGACTGAAGCTTTCTTT.

Details on this clone: An end of the junction differs from the germline gene, which may be a read error. The chain combines TRBV6-6 with TRBJ1-1, with D uncertain. This CDR3 has 10 residues. Germline values: CDR1 MNHNY, CDR2 SVGAGI (reference sequence). The CDR3 here is CASSANGPTF. The CDR3 DNA is TGTGCCAGCAGTGCCAATGGGCCGACGTTT.

The chain recombines TRBV7-2 with TRBJ2-5; TRBD1 matches 9 bases. The CDR3 is 13 residues long. The junction had 1 base not matched to a gene; V was cut back by 4 bases and J by 4 bases. Per germline, CDR1 SGHTA and CDR2 FQGNSA. The CDR3 bases are TGTGCCAGCAGCTCGGACAGGGGAGAGACCCAGTACTTC. As protein: CASSSDRGETQYF.

J is TRBJ2-7 and V is TRBV6-5, with a possible D match to TRBD2 (6 bases). Germline-derived CDR1 and CDR2 are MNHEY and SVGAGI. V was cut by 2 bases and J by 2 bases, with 13 bases left in between. CDR3 length: 15 amino acids. The CDR3 DNA sequence: TGTGCCAGCAGTTACGGGCGGGAAGTAGCCTACGAGCAGTACTTC. Amino acid sequence: CASSYGREVAYEQYF.

This sequence joins TRBV14 and TRBJ2-2, with D hard to call. Trimming pared 4 bases from V and 5 bases from J, leaving 8 bases between. The CDR3 consists of 13 residues. Germline CDR1 and CDR2: SGHDN and FVKESK. CDR3 coding DNA: TGTGCCAGCAGCCCCTTGTATACCGGGGAGCTGTTTTTT. Translating gives CASSPLYTGELFF. The variable domain in full, completed from reference TRBV14 and TRBJ2-2, reads EAGVTQFPSHSVIEKGQTVTLRCDPISGHDNLYWYRRVMGKEIKFLLHFVKESKQDESGMPNNRFLAERTGGTYSTLKVQPAELEDSGVYFCASSPLYTGELFFGEGSRLTVL.

The chain couples TRBV11-2 to TRBJ1-3; 9 positions agree with TRBD1. J was trimmed by 8 bases and V by 4 bases; bases with no gene match: 9. Looked up from germline, CDR1 is SGHAT and CDR2 is FQNNGV. The CDR3 spans 15 residues. CDR3 bases: TGTGCCAGCAGCTCCCGGGACAGGGTAGTTGACACCATATATTTT. Translated: CASSSRDRVVDTIYF.

This chain's CDR3 is CASSRQGGITHEQFF. CDR3 coding DNA: TGTGCCAGCAGTAGACAGGGGGGTATCACGCATGAGCAGTTCTTC. The chain is built from TRBV6-5 and TRBJ2-1, with 9 positions matching TRBD1. The CDR3 loop spans 15 amino acids. Germline trimming cut 5 bases from V and 8 bases from J; bases unmatched to any gene: 10. CDR1 and CDR2 (germline): MNHEY, SVGAGI.

This chain links TRBV7-9 with TRBJ2-3; D might be TRBD1 (5 bases). Germline CDR1 and CDR2: SEHNR and FQNEAQ (reference sequence). The V end lost 0 bases, the J end lost 4 bases, and 11 bases lay between the germline ends. This CDR3 has 15 residues. The CDR3 sequence: CASSLAAGQADTQYF. The CDR3 DNA reads TGTGCCAGCAGCTTAGCAGCAGGGCAGGCAGATACGCAGTATTTT.

The chain recombines TRBV5-1 with TRBJ2-1; 11 positions match TRBD2. The germline CDR1 and CDR2 sequences are SGHRS and YFSETQ. The J segment lost 7 bases and the V segment lost 4 bases, leaving 10 bases of the junction unmatched. The CDR3 is 16 amino acids. CDR3 amino acids: CASSPALAGGGNEQFF. In nucleotides, the CDR3 is TGCGCCAGCAGCCCGGCCCTAGCGGGAGGTGGGAATGAGCAGTTCTTC. Looking up the rest from reference TRBV5-1 and TRBJ2-1 gives the full variable domain: KAGVTQTPRYLIKTRGQQVTLSCSPISGHRSVSWYQQTPGQGLQFLFEYFSETQRNKGNFPGRFSGRQFSNSRSEMNVSTLELGDSALYLCASSPALAGGGNEQFFGPGTRLTVL.

The chain's CDR3 is CASKRGGTGELFF. CDR3 DNA: TGTGCCAGCAAGAGGGGAGGTACCGGGGAGCTGTTTTTT. The chain has TRBV28 and TRBJ2-2, with D possibly TRBD2 on 6 matching bases. Trimming pared 7 bases from V and 5 bases from J, leaving 11 bases between. The CDR3 runs to 13 residues. Germline V gene lookup returns CDR1 MDHEN and CDR2 SYDVKM.

This chain joins TRBV7-2 and TRBJ1-3; no reliable D call. CDR3 length: 16 residues. Trimming shortened V by 1 base and J by 0 bases, and 10 bases separated the two germline ends. Germline V gene lookup returns CDR1 SGHTA and CDR2 FQGNSA. CDR3 loop: CASSLGSVNSGNTIYF. The CDR3 DNA sequence: TGTGCCAGCAGCTTAGGCAGCGTAAACTCTGGAAACACCATATATTTT.

The chain joins TRBV6-5 to TRBJ1-1; D may be TRBD1 (5 bases). The germline CDR1 and CDR2 sequences are MNHEY and SVGAGI. V was clipped by 5 bases and J by 5 bases, with 12 bases between them. The CDR3 has 13 amino acids. Here the CDR3 reads CASSRTAGTEAFF. The CDR3 DNA reads as TGTGCCAGCAGTCGGACGGCAGGGACTGAAGCTTTCTTT.

The J gene is TRBJ1-3, the V gene TRBV27, with TRBD1 as a possible D gene (6 bases). The CDR3 is 14 residues long. Trimming left V 6 bases short and J 4 bases short, with 13 bases between. The germline V gene encodes CDR1 MNHEY and CDR2 SMNVEV (reference sequence). The CDR3 here is CASRRPGEGNTIYF. The CDR3 nucleotides read TGTGCCAGCAGACGTCCAGGGGAGGGAAACACCATATATTTT.

This clone appeared a few times. The chain combines TRBV10-3 with TRBJ2-7, with 9 bases matching TRBD1. V gave up 5 bases and J gave up 3 bases; unmatched junction bases: 11. The CDR3 contains 16 residues. In germline, CDR1 is ENHRY, CDR2 SYGVKD. CDR3 in amino acids: CAISSSGTGIYYEQYF. CDR3 nucleotide sequence: TGTGCCATCAGTTCGTCCGGGACAGGGATTTACTACGAGCAGTACTTC.